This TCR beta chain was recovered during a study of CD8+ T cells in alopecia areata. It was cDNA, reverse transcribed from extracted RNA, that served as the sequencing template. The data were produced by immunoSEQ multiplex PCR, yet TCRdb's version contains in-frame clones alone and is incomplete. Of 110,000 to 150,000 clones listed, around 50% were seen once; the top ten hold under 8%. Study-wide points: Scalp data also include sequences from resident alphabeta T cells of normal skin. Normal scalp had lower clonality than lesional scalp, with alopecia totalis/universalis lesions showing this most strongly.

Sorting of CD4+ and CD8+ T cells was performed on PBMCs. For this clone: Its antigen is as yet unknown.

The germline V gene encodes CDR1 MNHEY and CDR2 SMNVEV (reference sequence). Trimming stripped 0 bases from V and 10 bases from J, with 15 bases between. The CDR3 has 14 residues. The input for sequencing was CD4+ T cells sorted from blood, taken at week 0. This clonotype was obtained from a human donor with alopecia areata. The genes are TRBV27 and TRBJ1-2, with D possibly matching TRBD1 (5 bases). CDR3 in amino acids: CASSLSPGFSDYTF. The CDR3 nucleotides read TGTGCCAGCAGTTTATCACCAGGGTTTTCGGACTACACCTTC.